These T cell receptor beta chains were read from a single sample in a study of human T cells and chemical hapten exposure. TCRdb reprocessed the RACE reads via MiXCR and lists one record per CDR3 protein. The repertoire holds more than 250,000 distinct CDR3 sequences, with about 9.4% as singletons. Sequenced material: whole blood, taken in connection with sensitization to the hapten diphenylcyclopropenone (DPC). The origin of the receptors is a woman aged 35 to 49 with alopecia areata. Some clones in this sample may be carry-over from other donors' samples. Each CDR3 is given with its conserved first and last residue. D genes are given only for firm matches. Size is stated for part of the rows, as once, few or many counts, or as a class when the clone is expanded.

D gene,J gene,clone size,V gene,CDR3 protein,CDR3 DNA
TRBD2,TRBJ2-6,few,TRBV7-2,CASSFQRGSGANVLTF,TGTGCCAGCAGCTTCCAGCGGGGCTCTGGGGCCAACGTCCTGACTTTC
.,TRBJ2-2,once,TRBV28,CASSFVSSPNTGELFF,TGTGCCAGCAGTTTCGTCAGTTCACCGAACACCGGGGAGCTGTTTTTT
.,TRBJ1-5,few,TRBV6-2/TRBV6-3,CASSYSDYQPQHF,TGTGCCAGCAGTTACTCGGACTATCAGCCCCAGCATTTT
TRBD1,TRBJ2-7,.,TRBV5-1,CASSSGQVNVCEQYF,TGCGCCAGCAGCTCAGGACAGGTAAACGTCTGCGAGCAGTACTTC
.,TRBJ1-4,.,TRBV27,CASSPSSGWNEKLFF,TGTGCCAGCAGTCCTTCTTCAGGGTGGAATGAAAAACTGTTTTTT
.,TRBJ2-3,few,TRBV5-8,CASGLIRNTQYF,TGTGCCAGCGGGCTGATTCGGAATACGCAGTATTTT
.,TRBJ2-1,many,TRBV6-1,CASSGAGGTYNEQFF,TGTGCCAGCAGTGGCGCTGGGGGGACCTACAATGAGCAGTTCTTC
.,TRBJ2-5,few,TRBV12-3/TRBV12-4,CASSFGLNQETQYF,TGTGCCAGCAGTTTCGGGCTAAACCAAGAGACCCAGTACTTC
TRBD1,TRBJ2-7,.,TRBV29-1,CSASGQVGEQYF,TGCAGCGCCTCAGGACAGGTGGGCGAGCAGTACTTC
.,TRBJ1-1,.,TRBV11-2,CASSLGSASTEAFF,TGTGCCAGCAGCTTAGGATCTGCCAGCACTGAAGCTTTCTTT
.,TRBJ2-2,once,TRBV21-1,CAAGTGELFF,TGTGCCGCTGGCACCGGGGAGCTGTTTTTT
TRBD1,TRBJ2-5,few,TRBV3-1,CASSYFRQGYQETQYF,TGTGCCAGCAGCTACTTCCGACAGGGGTACCAAGAGACCCAGTACTTC
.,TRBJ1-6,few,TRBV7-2,CASSLVGQYNSPLHF,TGTGCCAGCAGCTTAGTGGGGCAGTATAATTCACCCCTCCACTTT
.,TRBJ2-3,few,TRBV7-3,CASSPVGADTQYF,TGTGCCAGCAGCCCCGTGGGGGCAGATACGCAGTATTTT